This passage covers 25 T cell receptor beta chains from one sample sequenced in a study (dated by TCRdb to about 2016). Libraries were built with RT-PCR. The instrument was an Illumina MiSeq. TCRdb itself trimmed the public reads at Q25 with fastp, ran MiXCR and retained productive beta chains. A single entry per CDR3 protein holds the most common genes and DNA from its merged rows. The sample table contains almost 700,000 distinct CDR3 sequences; only one count was recorded for more than 13% of them. The top ten constitute 3.6% of the sample. What was sequenced was memory CD4+ T cells from blood. The origin of the receptors is a female donor in good health, serving as a healthy control.

This chain connects TRBV5-5 to TRBJ1-2; 7 nucleotides match TRBD1. Germline V lookup: CDR1 SGHKS, CDR2 YYEKEE (reference sequence). The CDR3 runs to 16 residues. Unmatched junction bases numbered 11, after V lost 3 bases and J lost 3 bases. This CDR3 reads CASSSQDRWWDYGYTF. The CDR3 DNA reads TGTGCCAGCAGCTCCCAGGACAGGTGGTGGGACTATGGCTACACCTTC.

The count of this clonotype is one. The chain joins TRBV19 to TRBJ1-5; D unclear. Germline-derived CDR1 and CDR2 are LNHDA and SQIVND (reference sequence). The CDR3 spans 15 residues. V dropped 1 base and J dropped 1 base, with 8 bases sitting between them. CDR3 DNA: TGTGCCAGTAGTATAGGGGTATTCAGCAATCAGCCCCAGCATTTT. Translated: CASSIGVFSNQPQHF.

This chain joins TRBV20-1 and TRBJ2-1, with 13 bases fitting TRBD2. Per germline, CDR1 DFQATT and CDR2 SNEGSKA (reference sequence). Unmatched junction bases numbered 15, after V lost 0 bases and J lost 10 bases. The CDR3 extends over 18 amino acids. The CDR3 protein is CSARDIEALAGGLLEQFF. CDR3 bases: TGCAGTGCTAGAGATATCGAGGCACTAGCGGGGGGGCTACTAGAGCAGTTCTTC.

The V and J genes are TRBV24-1 and TRBJ2-2; D might be TRBD1 or TRBD2, each matching 6 bases. V was trimmed by 6 bases and J by 4 bases, leaving 17 bases between them. Looked up from germline, CDR1 is KGHDR and CDR2 is SFDVKD. This CDR3 region has 16 residues. The CDR3 bases are TGTGCCACCAGTCTGGTGGGGGGCGCAGGCACCGGGGAGCTGTTTTTT. Protein: CATSLVGGAGTGELFF.

This clonotype was detected a few times. The rearrangement joins TRBV10-3 to TRBJ2-2, with 7 bases matching TRBD1. The V and J ends lost 6 bases and 3 bases, in that order; junction bases with no gene match: 1. The CDR3 consists of 13 residues. Per germline, CDR1 ENHRY and CDR2 SYGVKD. The DNA of the CDR3 is TGTGCCATCAGCACAGGGGACACCGGGGAGCTGTTTTTT. It encodes CAISTGDTGELFF.

This clonotype was detected many times. This rearrangement joins TRBV24-1 to TRBJ2-3; D is unresolved. From germline, CDR1 is KGHDR and CDR2 SFDVKD. This CDR3 is 15 amino acids long. Trimming took 0 bases from V and 2 from J, leaving 8 bases between them. CDR3 DNA: TGTGCCACCAGTGATTTGAAGACTTTCACAGATACGCAGTATTTT. Its translation: CATSDLKTFTDTQYF.

This clonotype was detected only a few times. V and J are TRBV5-1 and TRBJ2-1; 13 bases are a match to TRBD2. The CDR3 is made up of 16 amino acids. The germline V gene has CDR1 SGHRS and CDR2 YFSETQ. Trimming took 4 bases from V and 9 from J; bases not matched to a gene: 10. CDR3 nucleotides: TGCGCCAGCAGCATCGGACTAGCGGGAGTTTCAGTTGAGCAGTTCTTC. This encodes CASSIGLAGVSVEQFF.

This clonotype was counted a few times. The chain links TRBV28 to TRBJ2-1; the match to TRBD1 covers 9 bases. V shed 5 bases, J shed 8 bases, and the junction held 7 bases outside the gene matches. There are 14 residues in the CDR3. Germline CDR1 reads MDHEN; CDR2 reads SYDVKM. The DNA for the CDR3 is TGTGCCAGCAGTACAACCGGGACAGGGTATGAGCAGTTCTTC. It encodes CASSTTGTGYEQFF. Full variable domain (missing parts from reference TRBV28 and TRBJ2-1): DVKVTQSSRYLVKRTGEKVFLECVQDMDHENMFWYRQDPGLGLRLIYFSYDVKMKEKGDIPEGYSVSREKKERFSLILESASTNQTSMYLCASSTTGTGYEQFFGPGTRLTVL.

This clonotype has at least ten counts. This rearrangement joins TRBV9 to TRBJ2-3; no clear D. Trimming shortened V by 1 base and J by 0 bases, and 12 bases separated the two germline ends. This CDR3 is built from 16 residues. CDR1 is SGDLS, CDR2 YYNGEE, per germline. The CDR3 nucleotides are TGTGCCAGCAGCGTAAAGGGCCGCACCAGCACAGATACGCAGTATTTT. It is translated as CASSVKGRTSTDTQYF. Using reference TRBV9 and TRBJ2-3 for the parts outside the CDR3, the full variable domain is DSGVTQTPKHLITATGQRVTLRCSPRSGDLSVYWYQQSLDQGLQFLIQYYNGEERAKGNILERFSAQQFPDLHSELNLSSLELGDSALYFCASSVKGRTSTDTQYFGPGTRLTVL.

This clonotype was detected many times. The chain joins TRBV12-3 or TRBV12-4 to TRBJ2-1; D call uncertain. The CDR3 has 16 amino acids. The germline V and J ends were trimmed by 4 bases and 0 bases, with 13 bases remaining between them. CDR3 protein: CASSSLRASSYNEQFF. DNA of the CDR3: TGTGCCAGCAGTTCCCTCCGGGCAAGCTCCTACAATGAGCAGTTCTTC.

The rearrangement links TRBV15 to TRBJ1-2; no clear D gene. Trimming left V 3 bases short and J 8 bases short, with 19 bases between. Germline V gene data show CDR1 as LNHNV and CDR2 as YYDKDF (reference sequence). The CDR3 totals 15 residues. The DNA of the CDR3 is TGTGCCACCAGCAGCCCACAGAGGGCGCGGTCGGGCTACACCTTC. Its translation: CATSSPQRARSGYTF.

The rearrangement uses TRBV4-3 and TRBJ1-2, with D perhaps matching TRBD1 (6 bases). CDR1 and CDR2 (germline): LGHNA, YSLEER. The CDR3 runs to 15 residues. Trimming shortened V by 1 base and J by 5 bases, and 14 bases separated the two germline ends. CDR3 amino acids: CASSQGATGDYGYTF. Here the CDR3 DNA reads TGCGCCAGCAGCCAAGGTGCGACAGGAGATTATGGCTACACCTTC.

This clonotype occurred many times. This chain connects TRBV29-1 to TRBJ2-1; 7 bases line up with TRBD2. Germline CDR1 is SQVTM and CDR2 is ANQGSEA. The CDR3 is made up of 12 amino acids. Trimming took 4 bases from V and 5 from J; bases not matched to a gene: 2. The CDR3 protein is CSVGGGNNEQFF. Written as DNA, the CDR3 is TGCAGCGTTGGCGGGGGAAACAATGAGCAGTTCTTC.

The sample holds many counts of this clonotype. The V and J genes are TRBV20-1 and TRBJ1-2; 9 bases match TRBD1. The V gene's germline CDR1 is DFQATT and CDR2 SNEGSKA (reference sequence). J was trimmed by 2 bases and V by 0 bases; bases with no gene match: 7. This CDR3 has 16 residues. CDR3 in amino acids: CSARDRPGTGNYGYTF. CDR3 nucleotide sequence: TGCAGTGCTAGAGACCGGCCCGGGACAGGGAACTATGGCTACACCTTC.

This chain joins TRBV6-2 or TRBV6-3 and TRBJ2-2, with 10 positions matching TRBD2. The CDR3 consists of 16 residues. The V gene end was trimmed by 5 bases and the J gene end by 3 bases; junction bases not matched to a gene: 6. Germline V gives CDR1 MNHEY, CDR2 SVGEGT. In nucleotides, the CDR3 is TGTGCCAGCAGTAGCGGGAGGGCCCGGGACACCGGGGAGCTGTTTTTT. Protein: CASSSGRARDTGELFF.

There are many counts of this clonotype. This chain connects TRBV20-1 to TRBJ2-5; D not resolved. Germline CDR1 DFQATT, CDR2 SNEGSKA (reference sequence). Trimming cost V 6 bases and J 5 bases, with 25 bases left between them. The CDR3 covers 16 residues. The CDR3 protein is CSARTNWAPRSETQYF. In DNA form, the CDR3 reads TGCAGTGCCAGAACCAACTGGGCCCCTAGATCTGAGACCCAGTACTTC.

This clonotype was counted between two and nine times. The chain carries TRBV7-2 and TRBJ2-5, with D possibly TRBD2 on 5 matching bases. CDR3 length equals 14 residues. Trimming took 2 bases from V and 4 from J, leaving 11 bases between them. Looked up from germline, CDR1 is SGHTA and CDR2 is FQGNSA. The CDR3 loop reads CASSLNGEAETQYF. DNA of the CDR3: TGTGCCAGCAGCTTAAACGGGGAAGCAGAGACCCAGTACTTC.

The chain carries TRBV10-3 and TRBJ1-1; 7 nucleotides match TRBD1. Germline V CDR1 and CDR2: ENHRY, SYGVKD. The CDR3 contains 13 residues. V shed 5 bases, J shed 4 bases, and the junction held 4 bases outside the gene matches. In nucleotides, the CDR3 is TGTGCCATCAGTCCTTCAGGGGGCACTGAAGCTTTCTTT. Its protein is CAISPSGGTEAFF.

There are many counts of this clonotype. This chain connects TRBV5-6 to TRBJ2-2, with TRBD2 matching 12 bases. There are 17 residues in the CDR3. From germline, CDR1 is SGHDT and CDR2 YYEEEE. Losses at the gene ends were 5 bases for V and 0 bases for J; bases not matched to a gene: 5. CDR3 sequence: CASSFGLAGSNTGELFF. The CDR3 nucleotides are TGTGCCAGCAGTTTTGGACTAGCGGGATCGAACACCGGGGAGCTGTTTTTT.

The chain has TRBV6-1 and TRBJ1-3; 7 nucleotides align to TRBD1. Germline CDR1 and CDR2: MNHNS and SASEGT. The CDR3 loop spans 16 amino acids. After removal of 0 bases from V and 4 bases from J, the junction contained 6 bases not matched to a gene. The CDR3 DNA sequence: TGTGCCAGCAGTGAAGCGTCGGGACAGCCGGGAAACACCATATATTTT. Translation gives CASSEASGQPGNTIYF.

This clonotype was counted a few times. The rearrangement joins TRBV29-1 to TRBJ1-1, with D tentatively TRBD1 (5 bases). The CDR3 consists of 13 residues. V was cut by 5 bases and J by 0 bases, with 10 bases left in between. Germline V gene data show CDR1 as SQVTM and CDR2 as ANQGSEA. CDR3 sequence (DNA): TGCAGCGTTCGACAGAACATGAACACTGAAGCTTTCTTT. The encoded protein is CSVRQNMNTEAFF.

This clonotype was observed a few times. This chain connects TRBV7-2 to TRBJ2-4; D not resolved. Looked up from germline, CDR1 is SGHTA and CDR2 is FQGNSA. V dropped 5 bases and J dropped 0 bases, with 8 bases sitting between them. This CDR3 is 14 amino acids long. Written as DNA, the CDR3 is TGTGCCAGCAGCCCAGCCCGAGCCAAAAACATTCAGTACTTC. It specifies CASSPARAKNIQYF. The whole variable domain, filled in from reference TRBV7-2 and TRBJ2-4, reads GAGVSQSPSNKVTEKGKDVELRCDPISGHTALYWYRQSLGQGLEFLIYFQGNSAPDKSGLPSDRFSAERTGGSVSTLTIQRTQQEDSAVYLCASSPARAKNIQYFGAGTRLSVL.

Here the CDR3 DNA reads TGCGCCAGCAGCCATGAAGCAGGGGGCGCAAACTATGGCTACACCTTC. The encoded protein is CASSHEAGGANYGYTF. V gene TRBV4-1 combines with J gene TRBJ1-2; 8 bases are shared with TRBD1. The J segment lost 2 bases and the V segment lost 3 bases, leaving 8 bases of the junction unmatched. Looked up from germline, CDR1 is MGHRA and CDR2 is YSYEKL. The CDR3 covers 16 residues.

This clonotype was counted ten times or more. The chain uses TRBV18 and TRBJ2-1; 8 nucleotides agree with TRBD2. The CDR3 has 15 residues. CDR1 and CDR2 from the germline V gene are KGHSH and LQKENI. V gave up 6 bases and J gave up 5 bases; unmatched junction bases: 9. The CDR3: CASSLSSGHDNEQFF. CDR3 DNA: TGTGCCAGCTCCCTATCTAGCGGGCACGACAATGAGCAGTTCTTC.

Ten or more counts support this clonotype. This chain's CDR3 is CASTRGNYNEQFF. The CDR3 DNA sequence: TGTGCCAGCACCCGGGGTAATTACAATGAGCAGTTCTTC. The chain has TRBV6-5 and TRBJ2-1, with TRBD2 as a possible D gene (5 bases). This CDR3 has 13 residues. V was shortened by 7 bases and J by 4 bases, with 11 bases between the two germline ends. Germline V gives CDR1 MNHEY, CDR2 SVGAGI.